This T cell receptor (beta chain) derives from a study of T cells in Graves' hyperthyroidism and ophthalmopathy. The CDR3 runs 12 residues. CDR1 and CDR2 (germline): LNHDA, SQIVND (reference sequence). Trimming pared 7 bases from V and 6 bases from J, leaving 10 bases between. Template material for amplifying TCR beta CDR3 regions consisted of RNA transcripts. First-round RT-PCR of the TCR CDR3 relied on the HTBI primer set. TCRdb redid the calling of the multiplex PCR reads with MiXCR, one entry per CDR3 protein. Here the sample spans some 500,000 distinct CDR3 sequences, around 22% being singletons. This clonotype was observed at least ten times.

The sequencing input was blood. The V gene is TRBV19, the J gene TRBJ1-5; no reliable D call. The receptor was derived from a woman younger than 45 with Graves' ophthalmopathy. The CDR3 coding sequence is TGTGCCAGTACCTCTCCCGGTCAGCCCCAGCATTTT. Its translation is CASTSPGQPQHF.